These 26 T cell receptor beta chains were all obtained from the same sample, sequenced in a study of T-cell memory formation after mild COVID-19. Each CDR3 protein is one row after TCRdb ran MiXCR on the 5' RACE reads. Of 300,000 to 350,000 distinct CDR3 sequences detected, around 15% appear once; the ten largest clones hold roughly a fifth. The sample was PBMCs or a T cell subset sorted from them (not recorded which). The source is a man younger than 30 who had mild COVID-19 (a few samples of this study predate the infection). Cell type and time point are not known.

This clonotype has ten or more counts. The chain links TRBV14 to TRBJ1-6, with D hard to call. From germline, CDR1 is SGHDN and CDR2 FVKESK. Trimming took off 1 base at V and 4 bases at J, with 5 bases between the two ends. This CDR3 is 14 amino acids long. The CDR3 is CASSQGRYNSPLHF. Here the CDR3 DNA reads TGTGCCAGCAGCCAAGGACGGTATAATTCACCCCTCCACTTT.

This clonotype turned up a few times. The rearrangement links TRBV6-6 to TRBJ2-7; 9 bases align to TRBD2. The CDR3 runs 14 residues. With 4 bases clipped from V and 6 bases from J, the junction kept 7 bases outside the gene matches. The germline V gene encodes CDR1 MNHNY and CDR2 SVGAGI (reference sequence). CDR3 protein: CASSSPGLAFEQYF. CDR3 bases: TGTGCCAGCAGTTCCCCGGGACTAGCCTTCGAGCAGTACTTC.

This clonotype turned up a few times. V usage is TRBV5-6 and J usage is TRBJ2-7; a weak D match, TRBD1 (5 bases). This CDR3 is built from 12 residues. Deletions cut 0 bases from V and 4 bases from J, with 5 bases between. Germline CDR1 and CDR2: SGHDT and YYEEEE. This CDR3 reads CASSLGQYEQYV. DNA for the CDR3: TGTGCCAGCAGCTTGGGACAGTACGAGCAGTACGTC.

The chain carries TRBV2 and TRBJ2-7; weak D call: TRBD1 (6 bases). Per germline, CDR1 SNHLY and CDR2 FYNNEI. V lost 6 bases and J 2 bases, leaving 11 bases between the germline ends. This CDR3 has 13 amino acids. The CDR3 DNA sequence: TGTGCCAGCAGCACGGGACACACCTACGAGCAGTACGTC. Translated, it gives CASSTGHTYEQYV.

J is TRBJ2-6 and V is TRBV28; the D is unclear. With 6 bases removed from V and 0 bases from J, the gap between germline ends came to 6 bases. CDR3 length: 14 amino acids. CDR1 is MDHEN and CDR2 is SYDVKM in the germline V gene. The CDR3 here is CASRPRSGANVLTF. The DNA for the CDR3 is TGTGCCAGCAGACCCCGCTCTGGGGCCAACGTCCTGACTTTC.

V gene TRBV20-1 combines with J gene TRBJ2-7; 7 bases match TRBD2. Germline V lookup: CDR1 DFQATT, CDR2 SNEGSKA (reference sequence). V lost 0 bases and J lost 4; bases outside the gene matches: 6. This CDR3 is built from 14 residues. The CDR3: CSARDVLGGYEQYF. The CDR3 region has the DNA TGCAGTGCTAGAGATGTATTGGGGGGGTACGAGCAGTACTTC.

The genes are TRBV25-1 and TRBJ1-1; D gene unclear. The CDR3 contains 13 residues. Trimming pared 4 bases from V and 5 bases from J, leaving 11 bases between. Germline V gives CDR1 MGHDK, CDR2 SYGVNS. The CDR3 loop is CASSGWRGTEAFF. DNA for the CDR3: TGTGCCAGCAGTGGTTGGCGCGGGACTGAAGCTTTCTTT.

This chain uses TRBV6-6 with TRBJ2-7; 9 nucleotides agree with TRBD1. Per germline, CDR1 MNHNY and CDR2 SVGAGI (reference sequence). CDR3 size: 15 residues. The V segment lost 6 bases and the J segment 3 bases; nucleotides outside the gene matches: 9. Here the CDR3 DNA reads TGTGCCAGCAGCCTGGGACAGGGCTATGGCTACGAGCAGTACGTC. This sequence encodes CASSLGQGYGYEQYV.

This clonotype has only a few counts. The J gene is TRBJ2-5, the V gene TRBV4-1, with 7 bases fitting TRBD1. Looked up from germline, CDR1 is MGHRA and CDR2 is YSYEKL. Losses at the gene ends were 3 bases for V and 4 bases for J; bases not matched to a gene: 5. The CDR3 loop spans 14 amino acids. The CDR3 coding sequence is TGCGCCAGCAGCCACCCGGGACAGAGAGAGACCCAGTACTTC. As protein: CASSHPGQRETQYF.

This clonotype was detected a few times. This chain joins TRBV6-2 or TRBV6-3 and TRBJ2-7; 8 nucleotides align to TRBD1. The J segment lost 6 bases and the V segment lost 4 bases, leaving 8 bases of the junction unmatched. This CDR3 contains 14 residues. Germline V gives CDR1 MNHEY, CDR2 SVGEGT. CDR3: CASSSTRTGSEQYV. CDR3 in DNA: TGTGCCAGCAGTTCGACCCGGACAGGGTCCGAGCAGTACGTC.

This clonotype has more than one count but fewer than ten. The chain couples TRBV29-1 to TRBJ2-1, with a possible D match to TRBD1 (6 bases). V dropped 2 bases and J dropped 5 bases, with 16 bases sitting between them. Per the germline V gene, CDR1 is SQVTM and CDR2 is ANQGSEA. The CDR3 extends over 15 amino acids. For the CDR3, the DNA is TGCAGCGTTGAACCCCTGACAGGACCCGACAATGAGCAGTTCTTC. Its translation is CSVEPLTGPDNEQFF.

This clonotype occurred a few times. The chain uses TRBV11-2 and TRBJ2-7; 8 positions match TRBD1. Trimming cost V 1 base and J 4 bases; bases outside gene matches: 6. CDR3 length: 15 residues. Germline assignment: CDR1 SGHAT and CDR2 FQNNGV. The chain's CDR3 is CASSLVATGVYEQYF. CDR3 bases: TGTGCCAGCAGCTTAGTCGCGACAGGGGTGTACGAGCAGTACTTC.

J is TRBJ1-2 and V is TRBV12-3 or TRBV12-4; 7 nucleotides match TRBD1. Trimming at V came to 2 bases and at J to 6 bases, leaving 9 bases not matched to a gene. This CDR3 spans 15 amino acids. The CDR3 is CASSLIQGVQDGYTF. CDR3 in DNA: TGTGCCAGCAGTTTAATCCAGGGGGTACAGGATGGCTACACCTTC.

This clonotype has only a few counts. This rearrangement joins TRBV5-1 to TRBJ2-3; a possible D gene is TRBD2 (6 bases). Germline CDR1 reads SGHRS; CDR2 reads YFSETQ. Trimming cost V 0 bases and J 6 bases, with 14 bases left between them. CDR3 size: 15 residues. The CDR3 DNA follows: TGCGCCAGCAGCTTGGATGCCGGGGCGGGGGATACGCAGTATTTT. It codes for CASSLDAGAGDTQYF. The variable domain in full, completed from reference TRBV5-1 and TRBJ2-3, reads KAGVTQTPRYLIKTRGQQVTLSCSPISGHRSVSWYQQTPGQGLQFLFEYFSETQRNKGNFPGRFSGRQFSNSRSEMNVSTLELGDSALYLCASSLDAGAGDTQYFGPGTRLTVL.

This chain connects TRBV6-5 to TRBJ2-1; the D gene is possibly TRBD1 (5 bases). With 2 bases removed from V and 12 bases from J, the gap between germline ends came to 8 bases. The CDR3 totals 11 residues. Germline values: CDR1 MNHEY, CDR2 SVGAGI. The chain's CDR3 is CASSYGQGQFF. Here the CDR3 DNA reads TGTGCCAGCAGTTACGGACAAGGGCAGTTCTTC.

This chain connects TRBV12-3 or TRBV12-4 to TRBJ2-1, with D possibly called TRBD1 or TRBD2 (7 bases each). The CDR3 sequence is 15 residues long. Trimming stripped 5 bases from V and 4 bases from J, with 15 bases between. As DNA, the CDR3 is TGTGCCAGCAGTCGAGCGGGACAGATGTACAATGAGCAGTTCTTC. Its protein is CASSRAGQMYNEQFF.

This clonotype was picked up many times. The chain is built from TRBV5-1 and TRBJ2-5, with D possibly matching TRBD1 (6 bases). Trimming took off 0 bases at V and 2 bases at J, with 8 bases between the two ends. CDR1 is SGHRS and CDR2 is YFSETQ in the germline V gene. This CDR3 is 14 amino acids long. CDR3 bases: TGCGCCAGCAGCTTGGGTGGACAGCAAGAGACCCAGTACTTC. It translates to CASSLGGQQETQYF.

Only a few counts were recorded for this clonotype. The chain recombines TRBV19 with TRBJ2-7, with D perhaps matching TRBD2 (6 bases). The CDR3 contains 16 residues. Germline values: CDR1 LNHDA, CDR2 SQIVND (reference sequence). Trimming left V 0 bases short and J 1 base short, with 13 bases between. This chain's CDR3 is CASSIDSQRASYEQYV. CDR3 DNA: TGTGCCAGTAGTATAGATTCCCAGCGGGCATCCTACGAGCAGTACGTC.

There are a few counts of this clonotype. This chain uses TRBV6-2 or TRBV6-3 with TRBJ1-2; 9 bases match TRBD1. The CDR3 is made up of 16 amino acids. Germline CDR1 MNHEY, CDR2 SVGEGT. The V and J ends lost 7 bases and 0 bases, in that order; junction bases with no gene match: 9. The CDR3 protein is CASTLGQGRTNYGYTF. The DNA for the CDR3 is TGTGCCAGCACCCTAGGACAGGGGAGAACTAACTATGGCTACACCTTC.

This clonotype has a count of ten or more. The J gene is TRBJ2-7, the V gene TRBV19, with no clear D. CDR3 length equals 13 residues. The germline V and J ends were trimmed by 5 bases and 3 bases, with 11 bases remaining between them. Germline CDR1 LNHDA, CDR2 SQIVND (reference sequence). The CDR3, as DNA: TGTGCCAGTAGTCCTGCCAGCAACTACGAGCAGTACTTC. It yields the protein CASSPASNYEQYF. Combining the CDR3 with reference TRBV19 and TRBJ2-7 gives the whole variable domain DGGITQSPKYLFRKEGQNVTLSCEQNLNHDAMYWYRQDPGQGLRLIYYSQIVNDFQKGDIAEGYSVSREKKESFPLTVTSAQKNPTAFYLCASSPASNYEQYFGPGTRLTVT.

The chain recombines TRBV7-9 with TRBJ2-7; D might be TRBD1 (6 bases). Germline-derived CDR1 and CDR2 are SEHNR and FQNEAQ (reference sequence). The CDR3 is made up of 13 amino acids. V dropped 5 bases and J dropped 5 bases, with 13 bases sitting between them. The CDR3, as DNA: TGTGCCAGCAGCCTAGAACAGGGCCACGAGCAGTACTTC. This gives the protein CASSLEQGHEQYF.

In this sample, this clonotype turned up a few times. The chain recombines TRBV4-2 with TRBJ2-7, with D possibly matching TRBD1 (6 bases). This CDR3 spans 14 amino acids. Trimming shortened V by 1 base and J by 4 bases, and 11 bases separated the two germline ends. CDR1 and CDR2 (germline): LGHNA, YNFKEQ. CDR3 loop: CASSQALTGYEQYF. CDR3 in DNA: TGTGCCAGCAGCCAAGCCCTTACAGGGTACGAGCAGTACTTC.

Comment on this clonotype: It is unclear where the CDR3 begins or ends on the DNA, so no DNA is shown, and the CDR3 is as TCRdb lists it. The chain has TRBV5-1 and TRBJ2-5; the DNA was not compared with TRBD1, the D call given in the table. Germline V lookup: CDR1 SGHRS, CDR2 YFSETQ. The CDR3 spans 16 amino acids, including both terminal residues. CDR3 sequence reads: CASSTSGIPLQETQYF.

This clonotype has a count of ten or more. The rearrangement joins TRBV5-1 to TRBJ1-1; 8 bases align to TRBD1. V lost 4 bases to trimming and J lost 11 bases; unmatched junction nucleotides: 13. Germline V gives CDR1 SGHRS, CDR2 YFSETQ. The CDR3 extends over 14 amino acids. As DNA, the CDR3 is TGCGCCAGCAGCGTGGATGGGACAGGAGGTTCGGCTTTCTTT. Protein: CASSVDGTGGSAFF.

The table lists this clonotype with a few counts. The V and J genes are TRBV29-1 and TRBJ1-1; D not resolved. The CDR3 runs to 13 residues. Trimming left V 4 bases short and J 0 bases short, with 9 bases between. CDR1 and CDR2 (germline): SQVTM, ANQGSEA. The CDR3 is CSVAGRLNTEAFF. CDR3 bases: TGCAGCGTTGCGGGCAGATTGAACACTGAAGCTTTCTTT.

The chain combines TRBV5-1 with TRBJ2-1, with D unresolved. Trimming pared 0 bases from V and 0 bases from J, leaving 7 bases between. Germline loops: CDR1 SGHRS, CDR2 YFSETQ. This CDR3 comprises 15 residues. The CDR3 protein is CASSLVGDSYNEQFF. The DNA for the CDR3 is TGCGCCAGCAGCTTGGTGGGTGACTCCTACAATGAGCAGTTCTTC.